A selection of T cell receptor beta chains follows, all from one sample in a study of beta chain features in type 1 diabetes. Repertoires were generated with immunoSEQ multiplex PCR, while TCRdb's copy carries only in-frame clones and drops some. This sample has 970,000 or so clones, with 15% to 20% found just once. The sequencing sample was made of naive CD4+ T cells from blood. All receptors derive from a woman under 30 in good health. Each CDR3 is given without its conserved first and last residue.

j_call v_call cdr3_aa
TRBJ2-6 TRBV5-5 ASSPGPYSGANVLT
TRBJ2-3 TRBV4-3 ASSRARLAGRADTQY
TRBJ2-6 TRBV6-5 ASSRNSGANVLT
TRBJ2-7 TRBV10-3 AISERERLDEQY
TRBJ2-6 TRBV19 ASTSGANVLT
TRBJ2-1 TRBV18 ASSPLGTTNEQF
TRBJ2-1 TRBV7-9 ASSLGGASGYNEQF
TRBJ2-3 TRBV19 ASSIGGTGGLDTQY
TRBJ2-5 TRBV7-9 ASSFPAASGISETQY
TRBJ1-2 TRBV5-1 ASRRETLYGYT
TRBJ2-1 TRBV5-5 ASSTRPGNEQF
TRBJ2-6 TRBV28 ASRSQGAGANVLT
TRBJ1-2 TRBV14 ASSRLSGTTNYGYT
TRBJ1-5 TRBV21-1 ASSKLRLHPDRGNQPQH
TRBJ2-1 TRBV19 ASSIARATNEQF
TRBJ2-7 TRBV11-2 ASGTSATTYEQY
TRBJ1-5 TRBV5-3 ARSPRGPQH
TRBJ1-3 TRBV7-2 ASSPSRDGNTIY
TRBJ2-2 TRBV7-9 ASSYSGTGPGELF
TRBJ2-7 TRBV7-6 ASSLSPGPLDEQY
TRBJ1-2 TRBV7-9 ASSFGSGIYGYT
TRBJ1-3 TRBV11-2 ASSSGYGNTIY
TRBJ2-5 TRBV5-1 ASRAGSGGGETQY
TRBJ2-5 TRBV5-1 ASRRQQETQY
TRBJ2-1 TRBV25-1 ASSEWGAKGNEQF
TRBJ1-5 TRBV6-5 ASSYGGFNQPQH
TRBJ2-3 TRBV13 ASSFVSGVGPDTQY
TRBJ2-6 TRBV14 ASSPFPGTGSGANVLT
TRBJ2-3 TRBV7-9 ASSATSFHNTQY
TRBJ1-4 TRBV1 TSSQDTANEKLF
TRBJ1-1 TRBV7-9 ASSHGQGNTEAF
TRBJ1-1 TRBV7-9 ASSFQVGRTEAF
TRBJ2-5 TRBV6-5 ASTSRGGYQETQY
TRBJ2-5 TRBV7-8 ASSLERWVQETQY
TRBJ2-7 TRBV2 ASSPRQGSGEQY
TRBJ1-1 TRBV5-4 ASSQEDRRAF
TRBJ1-2 TRBV7-2 ASSLEGGRGYYGYT
TRBJ1-5 TRBV28 ASSNDRLNQPQH
TRBJ2-5 TRBV9 ASSVAGGVEETQY
TRBJ2-3 TRBV7-2 ASSSWVGSDTQY